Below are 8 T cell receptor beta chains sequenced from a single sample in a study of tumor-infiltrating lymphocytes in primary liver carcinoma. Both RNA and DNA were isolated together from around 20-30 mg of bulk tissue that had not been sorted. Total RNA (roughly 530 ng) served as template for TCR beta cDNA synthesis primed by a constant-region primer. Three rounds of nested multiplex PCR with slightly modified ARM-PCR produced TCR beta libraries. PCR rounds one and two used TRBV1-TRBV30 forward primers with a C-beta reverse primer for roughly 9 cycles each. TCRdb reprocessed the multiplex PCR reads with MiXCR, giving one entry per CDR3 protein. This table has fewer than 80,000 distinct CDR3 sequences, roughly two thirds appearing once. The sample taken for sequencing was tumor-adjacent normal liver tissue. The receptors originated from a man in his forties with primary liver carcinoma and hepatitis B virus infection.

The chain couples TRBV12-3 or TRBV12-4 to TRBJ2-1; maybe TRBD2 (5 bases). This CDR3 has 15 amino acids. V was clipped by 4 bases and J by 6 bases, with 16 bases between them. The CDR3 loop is CASSSLLVGSNEQFF. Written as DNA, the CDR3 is TGTGCCAGCAGTTCCTTACTAGTGGGAAGCAATGAGCAGTTCTTC.

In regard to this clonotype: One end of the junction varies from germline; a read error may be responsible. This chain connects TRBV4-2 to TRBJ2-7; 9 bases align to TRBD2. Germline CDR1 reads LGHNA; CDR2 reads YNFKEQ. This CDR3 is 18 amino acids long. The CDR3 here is CAGSQAGAGAGGTHEQYF. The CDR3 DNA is TGTGCCGGCAGCCAAGCCGGCGCTGGAGCGGGAGGAACCCACGAGCAGTACTTC.

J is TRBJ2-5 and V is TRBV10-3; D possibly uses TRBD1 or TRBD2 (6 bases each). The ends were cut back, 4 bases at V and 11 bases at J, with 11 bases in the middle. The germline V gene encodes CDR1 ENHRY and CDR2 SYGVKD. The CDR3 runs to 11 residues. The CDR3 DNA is TGTGCCATCAGTGGGTCGGGGGCTCAGTACTTC. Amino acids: CAISGSGAQYF.

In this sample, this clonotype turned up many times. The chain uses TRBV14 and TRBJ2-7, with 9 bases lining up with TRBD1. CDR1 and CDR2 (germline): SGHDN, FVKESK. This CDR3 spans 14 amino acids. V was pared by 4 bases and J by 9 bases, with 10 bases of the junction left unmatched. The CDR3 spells CASSRGQGVIRQYF. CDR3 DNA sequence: TGTGCCAGCAGCCGGGGACAGGGAGTCATCCGGCAGTACTTC.

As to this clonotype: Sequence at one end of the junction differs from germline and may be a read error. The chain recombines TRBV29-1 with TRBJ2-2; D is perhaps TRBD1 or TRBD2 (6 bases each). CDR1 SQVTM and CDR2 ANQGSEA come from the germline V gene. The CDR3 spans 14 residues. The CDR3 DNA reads TGCAGCGTTGTATCGGGGGCCGACACCGGGGGGCTGTTTTTT. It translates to CSVVSGADTGGLFF.

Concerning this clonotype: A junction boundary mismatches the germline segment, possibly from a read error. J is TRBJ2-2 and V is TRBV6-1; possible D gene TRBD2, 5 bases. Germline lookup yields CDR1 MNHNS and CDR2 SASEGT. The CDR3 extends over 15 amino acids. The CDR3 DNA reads TGTGCCAGCAGTGAGGGAGAGGTAGAGTCCGGGGTGCTGTTTTTT. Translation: CASSEGEVESGVLFF.

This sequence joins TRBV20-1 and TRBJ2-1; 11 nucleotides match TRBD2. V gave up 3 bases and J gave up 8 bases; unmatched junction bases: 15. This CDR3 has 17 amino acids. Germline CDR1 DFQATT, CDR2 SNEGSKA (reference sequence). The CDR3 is CSASGLAGGNSLHEQFF. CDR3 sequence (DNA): TGCAGTGCTAGCGGATTAGCGGGAGGGAATTCCCTTCATGAGCAGTTCTTC.

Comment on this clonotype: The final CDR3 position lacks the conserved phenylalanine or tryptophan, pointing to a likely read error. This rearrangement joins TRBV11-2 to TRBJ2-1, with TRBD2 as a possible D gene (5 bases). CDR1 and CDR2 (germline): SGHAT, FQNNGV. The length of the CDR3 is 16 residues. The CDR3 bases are TGTGCCAGCAACTTAGAGCTCCTAGCAGGAATGAATGAGCAGTTCTAT. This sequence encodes CASNLELLAGMNEQFY.